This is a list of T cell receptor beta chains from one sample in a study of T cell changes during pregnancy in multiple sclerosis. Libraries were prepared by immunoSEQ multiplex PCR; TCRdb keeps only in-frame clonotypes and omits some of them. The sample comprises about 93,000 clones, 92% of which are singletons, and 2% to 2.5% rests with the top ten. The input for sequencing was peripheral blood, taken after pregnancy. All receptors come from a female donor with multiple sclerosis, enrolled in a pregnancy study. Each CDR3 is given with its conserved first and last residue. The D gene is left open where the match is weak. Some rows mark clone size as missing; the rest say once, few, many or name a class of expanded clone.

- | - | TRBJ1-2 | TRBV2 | TGTGCCAGACAGGGCTACACCTTC | CARQGYTF
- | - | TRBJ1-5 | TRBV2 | TGTGCCAGCAGCGCAGGGGTGGAGCAGCCCCAGCATTTT | CASSAGVEQPQHF
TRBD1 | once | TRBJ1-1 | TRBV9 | TGTGCCAGCAGCCCACAGGGGCCGAACACTGAAGCTTTCTTT | CASSPQGPNTEAFF
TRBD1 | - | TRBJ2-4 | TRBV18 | TGTGCCAGCTCACCACCGGGACAGAGCCCCAAAAACATTCAGTACTTC | CASSPPGQSPKNIQYF
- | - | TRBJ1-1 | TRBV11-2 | TGTGCCAGCAGCTCTATAGGGGGATTGGCTGAAGCTTTCTTT | CASSSIGGLAEAFF
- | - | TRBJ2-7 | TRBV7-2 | TGTGCCAGCAGCTTAGCGGGGGGGCCCTACGAGCAGTACTTC | CASSLAGGPYEQYF
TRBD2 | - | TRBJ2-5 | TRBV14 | TGTGCCAGCAGCCTACTTAGCGGGGGGGCTGAGACCCAGTACTTC | CASSLLSGGAETQYF
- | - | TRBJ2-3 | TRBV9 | TGTGCCAGCAGCGTCGGCCAGCGAAACACAGATACGCAGTATTTT | CASSVGQRNTDTQYF
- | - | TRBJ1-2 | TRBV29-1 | TGCAGCGTTGAAGATCTTTTACGGGAAGGCTACACCTTC | CSVEDLLREGYTF
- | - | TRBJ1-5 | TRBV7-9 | TGTGCCAGCAGCCCCCCGCCCAGTCGGGGGGCGGGTCAGCCCCAGCATTTT | CASSPPPSRGAGQPQHF
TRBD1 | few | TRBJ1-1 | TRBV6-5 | TGTGCCAGCAGACAGGGGCCTGAAGCTTTCTTT | CASRQGPEAFF
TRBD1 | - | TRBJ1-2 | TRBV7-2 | TGTGCCAGCAGCTCCCCGACAGGGGGCGTTTGGAGTGGCTACACCTTC | CASSSPTGGVWSGYTF
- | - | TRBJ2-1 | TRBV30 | TGTGCCTGGAGTGGGACTAATTATGAGCAGTTCTTC | CAWSGTNYEQFF
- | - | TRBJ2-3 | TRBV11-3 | TGTGCCAGCAGCCCCCTTTCCACAGATACGCAGTATTTT | CASSPLSTDTQYF
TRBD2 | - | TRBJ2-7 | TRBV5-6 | TGTGCCAGCAGCGCCTTAGCGGGGGGGACCTACGAGCAGTACTTC | CASSALAGGTYEQYF
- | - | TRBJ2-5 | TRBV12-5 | TGTGCTAGTGCGGGGCGGGGTCTGGAGACCCAGTACTTC | CASAGRGLETQYF